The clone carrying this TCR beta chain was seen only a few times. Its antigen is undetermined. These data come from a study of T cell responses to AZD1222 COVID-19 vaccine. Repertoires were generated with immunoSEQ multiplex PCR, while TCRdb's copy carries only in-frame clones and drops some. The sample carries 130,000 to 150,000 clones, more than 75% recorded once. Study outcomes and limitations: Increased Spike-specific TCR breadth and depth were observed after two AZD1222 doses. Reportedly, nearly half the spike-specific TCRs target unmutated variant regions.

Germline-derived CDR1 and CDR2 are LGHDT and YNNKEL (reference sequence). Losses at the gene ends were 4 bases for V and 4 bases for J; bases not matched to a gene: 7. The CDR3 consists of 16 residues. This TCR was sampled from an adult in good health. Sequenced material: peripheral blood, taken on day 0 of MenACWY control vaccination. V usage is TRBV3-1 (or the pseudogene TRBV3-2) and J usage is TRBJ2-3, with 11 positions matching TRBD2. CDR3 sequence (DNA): TGTGCCAGCAGCCGGAGTAGCGGGGGGGCCTCAGATACGCAGTATTTT. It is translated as CASSRSSGGASDTQYF.